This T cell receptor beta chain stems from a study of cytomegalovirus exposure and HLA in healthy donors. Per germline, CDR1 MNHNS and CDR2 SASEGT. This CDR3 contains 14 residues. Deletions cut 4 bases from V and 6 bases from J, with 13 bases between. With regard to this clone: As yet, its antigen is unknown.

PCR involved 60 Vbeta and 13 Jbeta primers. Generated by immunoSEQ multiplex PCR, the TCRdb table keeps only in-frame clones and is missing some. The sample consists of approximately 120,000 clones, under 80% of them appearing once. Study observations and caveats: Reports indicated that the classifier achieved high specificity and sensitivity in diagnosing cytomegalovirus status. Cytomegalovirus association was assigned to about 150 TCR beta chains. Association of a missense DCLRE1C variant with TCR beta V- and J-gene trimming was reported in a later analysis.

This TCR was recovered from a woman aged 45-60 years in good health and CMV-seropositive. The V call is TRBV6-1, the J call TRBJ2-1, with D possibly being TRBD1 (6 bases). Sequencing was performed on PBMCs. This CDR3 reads CASSVTGSGNEQFF. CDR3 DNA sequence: TGTGCCAGCAGTGTAACAGGGTCCGGCAATGAGCAGTTCTTC.